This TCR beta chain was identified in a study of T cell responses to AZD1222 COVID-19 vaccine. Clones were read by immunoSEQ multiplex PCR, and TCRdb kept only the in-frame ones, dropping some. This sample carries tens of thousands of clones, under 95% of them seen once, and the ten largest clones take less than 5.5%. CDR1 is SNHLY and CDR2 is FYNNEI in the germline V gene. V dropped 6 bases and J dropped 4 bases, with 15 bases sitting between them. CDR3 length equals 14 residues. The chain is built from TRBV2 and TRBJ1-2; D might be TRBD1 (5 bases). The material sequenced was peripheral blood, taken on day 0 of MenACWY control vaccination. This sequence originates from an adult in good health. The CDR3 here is CASSEARDGYGYTF. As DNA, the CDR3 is TGTGCCAGCAGCGAGGCCCGGGACGGCTATGGCTACACCTTC.